The rows below give T cell receptor beta chains drawn from one sample of a study of blood T cell repertoires in COVID-19. Assay used: immunoSEQ multiplex PCR; TCRdb lists only in-frame clones, some missing. Of 90,000 or so clones detected, roughly 90% appear once; the ten largest clones hold less than 9.5%. The sequencing sample was made of peripheral blood. These receptors originate from a man in his fifties or sixties with acute or convalescent COVID-19. The CDR3 runs from the conserved cysteine through the conserved F or W. The D gene is left open where the match is weak. Clone size is shown for a subset of rows, as once, few, many or a class of expanded clone.

>TRBV9|-|TRBD1|TRBJ2-3
CASSVGQGLTDTQYF
TGTGCCAGCAGCGTAGGACAGGGGTTAACAGATACGCAGTATTTT
>TRBV5-6|-|-|TRBJ2-2
CASRTRTTTGELFF
TGTGCCAGCAGAACAAGGACTACCACCGGGGAGCTGTTTTTT
>TRBV19|-|-|TRBJ2-7
CATAGHGKSEQYF
TGTGCCACGGCGGGGCACGGGAAGTCCGAGCAGTACTTC
>TRBV6-2/TRBV6-3|-|-|TRBJ2-1
CASSLLGGHEQFF
TGTGCCAGCAGTTTACTAGGGGGTCACGAGCAGTTCTTC
>TRBV10-1|-|-|TRBJ2-5
CASSGGLQETQYF
TGCGCCAGCAGTGGGGGACTCCAAGAGACCCAGTACTTC
>TRBV14|-|TRBD2|TRBJ2-2
CASSQDAGVSGGELFF
TGTGCCAGCAGCCAAGACGCGGGGGTATCTGGCGGGGAGCTGTTTTTT
>TRBV11-3|-|TRBD1|TRBJ2-5
CASSFGTGGIETQYF
TGTGCCAGCAGCTTCGGGACAGGGGGAATAGAGACCCAGTACTTC
>TRBV5-1|-|-|TRBJ1-4
CASRRDSGVGEKLFF
TGCGCCAGCAGGCGAGATTCAGGGGTTGGGGAAAAACTGTTTTTT
>TRBV12-5|-|TRBD1|TRBJ1-1
CASGRRTGGLNTEAFF
TGTGCTAGTGGTAGAAGGACAGGGGGTTTGAACACTGAAGCTTTCTTT
>TRBV5-4|-|-|TRBJ2-4
CASSLSPPGNIQYF
TGTGCCAGCAGCTTGAGTCCCCCAGGAAACATTCAGTACTTC
>TRBV6-1|-|-|TRBJ1-1
CASSEAGGGGAEAFF
TGTGCCAGCAGTGAAGCTGGAGGGGGGGGCGCTGAAGCTTTCTTT
>TRBV11-2|-|-|TRBJ1-6
CASSLVPSSYNSPLHF
TGTGCCAGCAGCTTAGTCCCCTCCTCCTATAATTCACCCCTCCACTTT
>TRBV18|-|-|TRBJ1-1
CASSSRAGETEAFF
TGTGCCAGCTCATCGCGAGCGGGCGAAACTGAAGCTTTCTTT
>TRBV4-1|-|-|TRBJ1-1
CASRTALQLNTEAFF
TGCGCCAGCAGAACAGCCCTACAGCTAAACACTGAAGCTTTCTTT
>TRBV7-8|once|TRBD2|TRBJ2-7
CASQEAGIPYEQYF
TGTGCCAGCCAAGAAGCGGGGATCCCCTACGAGCAGTACTTC
>TRBV7-9|-|-|TRBJ2-2
CASRILSTGELFF
TGTGCCAGCAGGATCCTAAGCACCGGGGAGCTGTTTTTT
>TRBV19|-|TRBD1|TRBJ1-2
CASRPQRTGQYYGYTF
TGTGCCAGTAGGCCGCAGCGCACGGGACAGTACTATGGCTACACCTTC
>TRBV5-1|once|-|TRBJ2-7
CASSFGQGGYEQYF
TGCGCCAGCAGCTTCGGACAGGGAGGGTACGAGCAGTACTTC
>TRBV5-6|-|TRBD1|TRBJ1-5
CASSQLGQGMNQPQHF
TGTGCCAGCAGCCAGCTCGGACAGGGCATGAATCAGCCCCAGCATTTT
>TRBV5-1|once|TRBD1|TRBJ2-3
CASSLGQGAQDTQYF
TGCGCCAGCAGCTTGGGACAGGGGGCACAAGATACGCAGTATTTT
>TRBV15|-|TRBD1|TRBJ1-4
CATSRRVGTGFANEKLFF
TGTGCCACCAGCAGACGAGTCGGGACAGGGTTTGCTAATGAAAAACTGTTTTTT
>TRBV6-2/TRBV6-3|once|TRBD2|TRBJ2-1
CASSYSGAGTSGGYNEQFF
TGTGCCAGCAGTTACTCGGGCGCCGGGACTAGCGGGGGGTACAATGAGCAGTTCTTC